This T cell receptor (beta chain) originates from a study of cytomegalovirus exposure and HLA in healthy donors. The wider study: The use of the same platform for the approximately 130 validation repertoires and the approximately 670 first-cohort repertoires was reported by a later analysis.

The CDR3 is 17 residues long. CDR1 and CDR2 from the germline V gene are LGHNA and YNFKEQ. The junction had 8 bases not matched to a gene; V was cut back by 3 bases and J by 0 bases. For this clone: Its antigen is undetermined. The same CDR3 arises from other DNA sequences in this sample as well.

Overall study findings and caveats: Reportedly, cytomegalovirus status was diagnosed with high sensitivity and specificity. Most TCRs appeared rarely, but some public TCRs recurred in many donors.

Generated by immunoSEQ multiplex PCR, the TCRdb table keeps only in-frame clones and is missing some. The sample holds some 130,000 clones, roughly four fifths seen once. Sequencing was done on a sample of PBMCs. The TCR comes from a man younger than 45 in good health and CMV-seropositive. The chain has TRBV4-2 and TRBJ2-7; TRBD2 aligns across 10 bases. The CDR3 nucleotides are TGTGCCAGCAGCCAGGAACTACTAGCGGGGCGCTCCTACGAGCAGTACTTC. Its protein is CASSQELLAGRSYEQYF.